Detailed here is one T cell receptor beta chain. Its antigen remains unidentified. CDR3 length equals 17 residues. Losses at the gene ends were 4 bases for V and 0 bases for J; bases not matched to a gene: 8. Germline V lookup: CDR1 SGHDT, CDR2 YYEEEE. The sample is drawn from a study of cytomegalovirus exposure and HLA in healthy donors. Study-level results: Within an earlier analysis, most TCR beta V segments proved productive either about 87% or about 30% of the time. Donors belonging to an Asian-associated ancestry cluster reportedly showed fewer N-insertions in productive TCRs than the approximately 680-donor mean, according to what a later analysis found.

The PCR used 60 Vbeta and 13 Jbeta primers. The data were produced by immunoSEQ multiplex PCR, yet TCRdb's version contains in-frame clones alone and is incomplete. The sample carries over 150,000 clones, 82% recorded once. This receptor was identified in a boy under 10 years old in good health and CMV-seronegative. The V gene is TRBV5-6, the J gene TRBJ1-2; 11 bases are shared with TRBD1. The sequenced material came from PBMCs. CDR3 region: CASSRPGQGASNYGYTF. As DNA, the CDR3 is TGTGCCAGCAGCCGGCCAGGACAGGGGGCTTCTAACTATGGCTACACCTTC.